This TCR beta chain emerged from a study of blood T cell repertoires in COVID-19. Study context: Specimens from acute and convalescent COVID-19 originated in the United States, Italy and Spain. PBMCs, B-cell-depleted T cells, or T cells were the source of the cDNA or gDNA that made up the material.

Germline V gene data show CDR1 as SGHRS and CDR2 as YFSETQ. CDR3 length: 15 amino acids. Trimming took off 0 bases at V and 0 bases at J, with 10 bases between the two ends. Authors' processing steps: Amplification from reference gene primers served as the basis for estimated nucleated cell counts. The repertoire was sequenced with immunoSEQ multiplex PCR; TCRdb's copy has only in-frame clones and lacks some. V and J calls and clone size are as listed in that table; D and trimming were resolved from the DNA. Of some 74,000 clones listed, roughly 80% are singletons. The sequence derives from a woman over 75 with active or convalescent COVID-19. The chain employs TRBV5-1 and TRBJ2-7, with D maybe TRBD1 (5 bases). The specimen sequenced was peripheral blood. For the CDR3, the DNA is TGCGCCAGCAGCTTGGTTTCAGGGCACTCCTACGAGCAGTACTTC. It encodes CASSLVSGHSYEQYF.